Following are 19 T cell receptor beta chains from one sample sequenced in a study of tumor-infiltrating lymphocytes in primary liver carcinoma. Both RNA and DNA were isolated together from approximately 20-30 mg of bulk tissue that had not been sorted. TCR beta cDNA was reverse-transcribed from around 0.55 ug of total RNA. The reaction used a constant-region primer and ProtoScript II reverse transcriptase. Libraries covering TCR beta were generated through three nested multiplex PCR rounds (using a slightly modified ARM-PCR). TRBV1-TRBV30 forward primers paired with a C-beta reverse primer were used in the first two PCR rounds, which ran roughly 11 cycles each. Each CDR3 protein gets one entry after TCRdb re-called the multiplex PCR reads with MiXCR. This repertoire shows about 110,000 distinct CDR3 sequences, less than 80% found once; its top ten account for 9.3%. The sample comprised liver tumor tissue from sampling region 1. The subset denotes: tumor region T1, superior pole. The source of these receptors is a woman in her sixties or seventies with primary liver carcinoma and hepatitis B virus infection.

The chain joins TRBV7-9 to TRBJ2-5; 14 nucleotides align to TRBD2. With 5 bases clipped from V and 1 base from J, the junction kept 3 bases outside the gene matches. The CDR3 spans 16 residues. Germline V gives CDR1 SEHNR, CDR2 FQNEAQ (reference sequence). Written as DNA, the CDR3 is TGTGCCAGCAGCGGTGGACTAGCGGGAGGCCAAGAGACCCAGTACTTC. Encoded protein: CASSGGLAGGQETQYF.

Details on this clonotype: Sequence at one end of the junction differs from germline and may be a read error. V and J are TRBV11-2 and TRBJ2-3, with D hard to call. CDR1 is SGHAT and CDR2 is FQNNGV in the germline V gene. The CDR3 runs 14 residues. The CDR3 loop reads CTSSLGIGSDTQYF. The CDR3 coding sequence is TGTACCAGCAGCTTGGGCATAGGGTCAGATACGCAGTATTTT.

This clonotype was observed a few times. A read error may be the cause here, since a much bigger clone is one base away. J is TRBJ2-6 and V is TRBV12-5, with a possible D match to TRBD2 (6 bases). Germline V gives CDR1 LGHNT, CDR2 FRNRAP. This CDR3 contains 13 residues. Written as DNA, the CDR3 is TGTGCAAGCGCGGGGTCTGTGGCCAACGTCCTGACTTTC. Translating gives CASAGSVANVLTF. The whole variable domain, filled in from reference TRBV12-5 and TRBJ2-6, reads DARVTQTPRHKVTEMGQEVTMRCQPILGHNTVFWYRQTMMQGLELLAYFRNRAPLDDSGMPKDRFSAEMPDATLATLKIQPSEPRDSAVYFCASAGSVANVLTFGAGSRLTVL.

This clonotype was seen at least ten times. The chain recombines TRBV24-1 with TRBJ2-3; TRBD1 aligns across 8 bases. The J segment lost 3 bases and the V segment lost 4 bases, leaving 8 bases of the junction unmatched. Per germline, CDR1 KGHDR and CDR2 SFDVKD. This CDR3 comprises 16 residues. CDR3: CATSDPGDRRTDTQYF. The CDR3 bases are TGTGCCACCAGTGACCCTGGGGACAGGCGGACAGATACGCAGTATTTT.

Many counts were recorded for this clonotype. The chain recombines TRBV6-6 with TRBJ1-2, with TRBD1 matching 7 bases. V was pared by 2 bases and J by 8 bases, with 11 bases of the junction left unmatched. CDR3 length: 15 residues. CDR1 MNHNY and CDR2 SVGAGI come from the germline V gene (reference sequence). CDR3 in DNA: TGTGCCAGCAGTTACGGATCCACAGGGGCAGACGGCTACACCTTC. This codes for CASSYGSTGADGYTF.

On this clonotype itself: One end of the junction fails to match germline, which may point to a read error. The chain uses TRBV11-2 and TRBJ1-2, with D uncertain. The CDR3 extends over 13 amino acids. Germline CDR1 reads SGHAT; CDR2 reads FQNNGV. CDR3 nucleotide sequence: TGTGTCAGCAGCTTGGACGGGAACTATGGCTACACCTTC. It yields the protein CVSSLDGNYGYTF.

V gene TRBV7-9 combines with J gene TRBJ1-4; no definite D call. Germline CDR1 SEHNR, CDR2 FQNEAQ (reference sequence). The length of the CDR3 is 15 residues. Trimming left V 3 bases short and J 2 bases short, with 10 bases between. CDR3 DNA: TGTGCCAGCAGCTTTAGGGAGGGCACTAATGAAAAACTGTTTTTT. Residues: CASSFREGTNEKLFF.

V usage is TRBV28 and J usage is TRBJ2-3; weak D call: TRBD2 (6 bases). CDR3 length: 15 residues. Germline assignment: CDR1 MDHEN and CDR2 SYDVKM. V lost 7 bases and J lost 5, with 19 bases in between. This CDR3 reads CASTPRVAEIDTQYF. In nucleotides, the CDR3 is TGTGCCAGCACCCCGAGGGTAGCGGAGATAGATACGCAGTATTTT.

Worth noting for this clonotype: A read error is likely, as this CDR3 ends without the conserved phenylalanine or tryptophan. This chain uses TRBV5-4 with TRBJ1-1, with 7 bases fitting TRBD1. The germline V gene has CDR1 SGHNT and CDR2 YYREEE (reference sequence). Trimming took 1 base from V and 8 from J; bases not matched to a gene: 8. This CDR3 is 14 amino acids long. This CDR3 is CASSLQGQRFEAFL. The CDR3 DNA reads as TGTGCCAGCAGCTTGCAGGGACAGCGGTTCGAAGCTTTCCTT.

Details on this clonotype: A much larger clone differs from this one at a single base, so this may be a read error. The chain carries TRBV12-3 or TRBV12-4 and TRBJ2-2; 12 bases align to TRBD2. The CDR3 has 18 amino acids. The CDR3 nucleotides read TGTGCCAGCAGTTTAAGTCTAGCGGGAGGGAGGAACAGCGGGGAGCTGTTTTTT. Residues: CASSLSLAGGRNSGELFF.

The table lists this clonotype with a count of one. A clone one base away is much larger, so this may be a read error. V gene TRBV6-1 combines with J gene TRBJ2-7; the D call may be TRBD1 or TRBD2 (5 bases each). The germline V gene encodes CDR1 MNHNS and CDR2 SASEGT. There are 15 residues in the CDR3. CDR3 sequence reads: CASGTEAGQTYEKYF. CDR3 nucleotide sequence: TGTGCCAGCGGTACGGAGGCCGGACAAACCTACGAGAAGTACTTC.

Concerning this clonotype itself: One end of the junction is discordant with germline, which a read error may explain. This chain connects TRBV11-2 to TRBJ2-3, with no clear D. Germline V gene lookup returns CDR1 SGHAT and CDR2 FQNNGV. This CDR3 region has 14 residues. CDR3 loop: CASSLVNYTDMQYF. The CDR3 DNA is TGTGCCAGCAGCTTAGTTAACTACACAGATATGCAGTATTTT.

About this clonotype: The junction departs from the called germline gene at one end, perhaps through a read error. The rearrangement links TRBV11-3 to TRBJ2-4; no reliable D call. This CDR3 has 15 residues. Germline CDR1 is SGHNT and CDR2 is YENEEA. DNA of the CDR3: TGTGCCAGCAGCCTCGAGAGGACCCGCAAAAACGTTCAGTACTTC. Residues: CASSLERTRKNVQYF.

This clonotype was seen a handful of times. This may come from a read error, since a much larger clone is one base off. The rearrangement links TRBV12-3 or TRBV12-4 to TRBJ2-2, with 8 bases matching TRBD1. This CDR3 region has 13 residues. V gave up 6 bases and J gave up 6 bases; unmatched junction bases: 3. The CDR3 protein is CASRNRGSGELFF. CDR3 nucleotides: TGTGCCAGCAGAAACAGGGGGTCCGGGGAGCTGTTTTTT.

The chain carries TRBV28 and TRBJ2-5; D remains ambiguous. Germline V gene data show CDR1 as MDHEN and CDR2 as SYDVKM. V lost 2 bases to trimming and J lost 5 bases, with 9 bases between them. This CDR3 comprises 13 residues. In DNA, the CDR3 is TGTGCCAGCAGTTTACCGGGTATGGAGACCCAGTACTTC. It encodes CASSLPGMETQYF. The full variable domain, in which reference TRBV28 and TRBJ2-5 provide the parts outside the CDR3, is DVKVTQSSRYLVKRTGEKVFLECVQDMDHENMFWYRQDPGLGLRLIYFSYDVKMKEKGDIPEGYSVSREKKERFSLILESASTNQTSMYLCASSLPGMETQYFGPGTRLLVL.

This clonotype came up a few times. The rearrangement uses TRBV5-1 and TRBJ2-7; TRBD1 is a possible D gene (6 bases). V gave up 0 bases and J gave up 7 bases, with 14 bases separating them. From germline, CDR1 is SGHRS and CDR2 YFSETQ. This CDR3 has 14 amino acids. The CDR3 nucleotides are TGCGCCAGCAGCTTGGTGCAGGGGAAAGGGGAGCAGTACTTC. Amino acids: CASSLVQGKGEQYF.

This clonotype was seen only once. The chain recombines TRBV11-2 with TRBJ2-7; D tentatively reads TRBD1 or TRBD2 (5 bases each). This CDR3 region has 14 residues. With 6 bases removed from V and 2 bases from J, the gap between germline ends came to 14 bases. Germline assignment: CDR1 SGHAT and CDR2 FQNNGV. CDR3 DNA sequence: TGTGCCAGCAGTCCACCACAGGAGGCCTACGAGCAGTACTTC. Protein product: CASSPPQEAYEQYF.

To note about this clonotype: A much larger clone lies one base from this, so it may be a read error. This chain joins TRBV12-3 or TRBV12-4 and TRBJ1-1; 7 positions match TRBD1. The CDR3 runs 15 residues. In nucleotides, the CDR3 is TGTACCAGCAGTTTAGGTGACAGGGCAAACACTGAAGCTTTCTTT. It translates to CTSSLGDRANTEAFF.

This clonotype was found many times. The chain's CDR3 is CAWGLTGAHQPQHF. DNA of the CDR3: TGTGCCTGGGGACTTACAGGGGCCCATCAGCCCCAGCATTTT. The chain has TRBV30 and TRBJ1-5, with 7 nucleotides matching TRBD1. The V gene's germline CDR1 is GTSNPN and CDR2 SVGIG (reference sequence). This CDR3 contains 14 residues. The V gene end was trimmed by 5 bases and the J gene end by 5 bases; junction bases not matched to a gene: 9.